Below are 25 T cell receptor beta chains sequenced from a single sample in a study of cytomegalovirus exposure and HLA in healthy donors. The PCR was carried out with 60 Vbeta primers and 13 Jbeta primers. Sequencing was performed with immunoSEQ multiplex PCR; in TCRdb, only in-frame clones are kept and a portion is missing. The listing records approximately 37,000 clones. Material for sequencing was PBMCs. Source of these receptors: a male donor in good health and CMV-seronegative.

The V call is TRBV6-1, the J call TRBJ2-3; a possible D gene is TRBD2 (5 bases). The CDR3 covers 14 residues. Germline V gene data show CDR1 as MNHNS and CDR2 as SASEGT. Trimming removed 7 bases at V and 2 bases at J, with 13 bases between. The CDR3 reads CASTLAGSTDTQYF. The CDR3 DNA follows: TGTGCCAGCACGCTGGCGGGTTCCACAGATACGCAGTATTTT.

V and J are TRBV5-4 and TRBJ2-5, with 9 bases identical to TRBD1. Germline lookup yields CDR1 SGHNT and CDR2 YYREEE (reference sequence). V shed 4 bases and J 1 base; nucleotides not matched to a gene: 5. The CDR3 runs 15 residues. CDR3 sequence reads: CASSEGQGSQETQYF. DNA for the CDR3: TGTGCCAGCAGCGAGGGACAGGGCAGCCAAGAGACCCAGTACTTC.

As for this clone: Other DNA sequences in the same sample also yield this CDR3. The genes are TRBV7-2 and TRBJ1-5, with 8 positions matching TRBD1. The CDR3 spans 16 residues. J was trimmed by 3 bases and V by 0 bases; bases with no gene match: 4. Germline values: CDR1 SGHTA, CDR2 FQGNSA. The CDR3 nucleotides are TGTGCCAGCAGCTTAGCAGGTCAGGGGGCCAATCAGCCCCAGCATTTT. Protein sequence: CASSLAGQGANQPQHF. Using reference TRBV7-2 and TRBJ1-5 for the parts outside the CDR3, the full variable domain is GAGVSQSPSNKVTEKGKDVELRCDPISGHTALYWYRQSLGQGLEFLIYFQGNSAPDKSGLPSDRFSAERTGGSVSTLTIQRTQQEDSAVYLCASSLAGQGANQPQHFGDGTRLSIL.

The chain carries TRBV11-3 and TRBJ2-5; D possibly corresponds to TRBD1 (6 bases). The V and J ends lost 1 base and 1 base respectively, with 16 bases between them. Looked up from germline, CDR1 is SGHNT and CDR2 is YENEEA. This CDR3 region has 17 residues. The CDR3 loop is CASSLGLRTDLQETQYF. The CDR3 DNA reads as TGTGCCAGCAGCTTAGGGTTGCGGACAGACCTCCAAGAGACCCAGTACTTC.

The chain carries TRBV4-1 and TRBJ1-6; the D gene is possibly TRBD1 (5 bases). Germline CDR1 is MGHRA and CDR2 is YSYEKL. Trimming took 1 base from V and 10 from J, leaving 14 bases between them. The CDR3 covers 15 residues. In DNA, the CDR3 is TGCGCCAGCAGCCAAGGCTCCAGGGCAGACTCACCCCTCCACTTT. It translates to CASSQGSRADSPLHF.

The chain employs TRBV4-2 and TRBJ1-4; a possible D gene is TRBD1 (6 bases). This CDR3 contains 16 residues. The V end lost 4 bases, the J end lost 2 bases, and 14 bases lay between the germline ends. Germline values: CDR1 LGHNA, CDR2 YNFKEQ. The CDR3 loop is CASSRGQRGTNEKLFF. The CDR3 region has the DNA TGTGCCAGCAGCCGTGGACAAAGGGGGACTAATGAAAAACTGTTTTTT.

The chain is built from TRBV5-8 and TRBJ2-7; possible D gene TRBD2, 5 bases. Germline values: CDR1 SGHTS, CDR2 YDEGEE. Trimming stripped 0 bases from V and 3 bases from J, with 10 bases between. This CDR3 has 14 amino acids. CDR3 in DNA: TGTGCCAGCAGCTTGGGCGGGCAGGACTACGAGCAGTACTTC. Encoded protein: CASSLGGQDYEQYF.

The CDR3 coding sequence is TGTGCCAGCAGTGCCTTGAACCCAGGGGCGGTCACCATATATTTT. This codes for CASSALNPGAVTIYF. The chain has TRBV2 and TRBJ1-3, with D possibly matching TRBD1 (6 bases). This CDR3 region has 15 residues. V was shortened by 4 bases and J by 9 bases, with 19 bases between the two germline ends. The germline CDR1 and CDR2 sequences are SNHLY and FYNNEI.

The gene calls are TRBV7-2 and TRBJ2-1, with a possible D match to TRBD1 (6 bases). This CDR3 has 16 residues. Germline CDR1 and CDR2: SGHTA and FQGNSA. Trimming shortened V by 0 bases and J by 2 bases, and 11 bases separated the two germline ends. The CDR3 nucleotides are TGTGCCAGCAGCTTAGCGAGGACAGAGACCTACAATGAGCAGTTCTTC. It specifies CASSLARTETYNEQFF.

This chain links TRBV4-1 with TRBJ1-2; D unresolved. The germline gives CDR1 MGHRA, CDR2 YSYEKL. V shed 1 base and J shed 6 bases, with 15 bases lying between them. The CDR3 is 15 residues long. This CDR3 is CASSQGEGLDNGYTF. The CDR3 DNA sequence: TGCGCCAGCAGCCAAGGGGAGGGTTTAGATAATGGCTACACCTTC.

The V gene is TRBV13, the J gene TRBJ1-6; D uncertain. The V end was cut by 0 bases, the J end by 7 bases, with 4 bases between. Germline V gene data show CDR1 as PRHDT and CDR2 as FYEKMQ (reference sequence). The length of the CDR3 is 13 residues. DNA for the CDR3: TGTGCCAGCAGCTTAGGGGGCAATTCACCCCTCCACTTT. It translates to CASSLGGNSPLHF.

The chain joins TRBV7-9 to TRBJ2-1, with a possible D match to TRBD2 (5 bases). The V gene lost 7 bases and the J gene lost 10 bases, with 14 bases spanning the gap. CDR1 and CDR2 (germline): SEHNR, FQNEAQ (reference sequence). The CDR3 loop spans 12 amino acids. DNA of the CDR3: TGTGCCAGCACCCGAGGGTCCGAAGAGCAGTTCTTC. It codes for CASTRGSEEQFF.

The V gene is TRBV5-1, the J gene TRBJ2-1, with 9 nucleotides matching TRBD1. Germline CDR1 is SGHRS and CDR2 is YFSETQ. The CDR3 runs 15 residues. Trimming took 4 bases from V and 1 from J; bases not matched to a gene: 3. The DNA for the CDR3 is TGCGCCAGCAGCCCGACAGGGGGATCCTACAATGAGCAGTTCTTC. This encodes CASSPTGGSYNEQFF. Using reference TRBV5-1 and TRBJ2-1 for the parts outside the CDR3, the full variable domain is KAGVTQTPRYLIKTRGQQVTLSCSPISGHRSVSWYQQTPGQGLQFLFEYFSETQRNKGNFPGRFSGRQFSNSRSEMNVSTLELGDSALYLCASSPTGGSYNEQFFGPGTRLTVL.

This sequence joins TRBV5-1 and TRBJ2-2; D perhaps matches TRBD2 (5 bases). Germline CDR1 is SGHRS and CDR2 is YFSETQ. V lost 1 base and J lost 5, with 9 bases in between. The CDR3 loop spans 14 amino acids. CDR3 sequence (DNA): TGCGCCAGCAGCTTGCACGGGGAAACCGGGGAGCTGTTTTTT. It translates to CASSLHGETGELFF. Supplemented by reference TRBV5-1 and TRBJ2-2, the full variable domain reads KAGVTQTPRYLIKTRGQQVTLSCSPISGHRSVSWYQQTPGQGLQFLFEYFSETQRNKGNFPGRFSGRQFSNSRSEMNVSTLELGDSALYLCASSLHGETGELFFGEGSRLTVL.

V and J are TRBV7-8 and TRBJ2-2; tentatively, D is TRBD1 (6 bases). Trimming stripped 7 bases from V and 8 bases from J, with 20 bases between. This CDR3 region has 15 residues. CDR1 is SGHVS, CDR2 FQNEAQ, per germline. The CDR3 sequence is CASNVNGGTKGELFF. Here the CDR3 DNA reads TGTGCCAGCAACGTCAATGGGGGCACTAAGGGGGAGCTGTTTTTT.

The J gene is TRBJ1-4, the V gene TRBV7-9, with unresolved D. From germline, CDR1 is SEHNR and CDR2 FQNEAQ (reference sequence). CDR3 size: 16 residues. V gave up 2 bases and J gave up 8 bases, with 18 bases separating them. CDR3 nucleotides: TGTGCCAGCAGCTTACCGGGGATCAACGGAGGAGAAAAACTGTTTTTT. The encoded protein is CASSLPGINGGEKLFF.

The CDR3 spells CASSVGSGGAGNEQFF. The CDR3 region has the DNA TGTGCCAGCAGCGTAGGAAGCGGGGGGGCCGGAAATGAGCAGTTCTTC. The chain carries TRBV9 and TRBJ2-1; 10 bases map to TRBD2. CDR3 size: 16 residues. Germline loops: CDR1 SGDLS, CDR2 YYNGEE. With V trimmed by 0 bases and J by 7 bases, 7 bases remained unmatched.

The chain employs TRBV14 and TRBJ1-4; D is unclear. V lost 2 bases, J lost 0 bases, and 7 bases lay in between. The CDR3 sequence is 15 residues long. CDR1 and CDR2 (germline): SGHDN, FVKESK. The CDR3 DNA is TGTGCCAGCAGCCAAACAGATGCAACTAATGAAAAACTGTTTTTT. It yields the protein CASSQTDATNEKLFF.

This sequence joins TRBV28 and TRBJ1-5; D is uncertain. V was shortened by 4 bases and J by 0 bases, with 7 bases between the two germline ends. The germline gives CDR1 MDHEN, CDR2 SYDVKM. CDR3 length: 14 residues. The CDR3 loop reads CASSSSYSNQPQHF. In nucleotides, the CDR3 is TGTGCCAGCAGTTCCTCCTATAGCAATCAGCCCCAGCATTTT.

This chain uses TRBV5-4 with TRBJ2-7; D gene unclear. The germline gives CDR1 SGHNT, CDR2 YYREEE (reference sequence). Trimming left V 1 base short and J 0 bases short, with 8 bases between. This CDR3 region has 14 residues. CDR3 coding DNA: TGTGCCAGCAGCTTGATCCACAGCTCCTACGAGCAGTACTTC. This sequence encodes CASSLIHSSYEQYF. The full variable domain, with the rest looked up from reference TRBV5-4 and TRBJ2-7, is ETGVTQSPTHLIKTRGQQVTLRCSSQSGHNTVSWYQQALGQGPQFIFQYYREEENGRGNFPPRFSGLQFPNYSSELNVNALELDDSALYLCASSLIHSSYEQYFGPGTRLTVT.

The chain's CDR3 is CASSLTVNTEAFF. As DNA, the CDR3 is TGTGCCAGCAGCCTCACAGTGAACACTGAAGCTTTCTTT. The rearrangement uses TRBV11-3 and TRBJ1-1, with unresolved D. The germline gives CDR1 SGHNT, CDR2 YENEEA. Trimming removed 5 bases from V and 0 bases from J, with 7 bases in between. The CDR3 totals 13 residues.

The chain couples TRBV6-1 to TRBJ1-1; TRBD1 agrees at 7 bases. The CDR3 runs 14 residues. With 6 bases clipped from V and 1 base from J, the junction kept 5 bases outside the gene matches. Germline assignment: CDR1 MNHNS and CDR2 SASEGT. The CDR3 DNA reads as TGTGCCAGCAGACCCACAGGGGCGAACACTGAAGCTTTCTTT. Its protein product is CASRPTGANTEAFF.

The V call is TRBV5-6, the J call TRBJ2-7, with TRBD2 matching 11 bases. This CDR3 has 14 residues. Germline CDR1 is SGHDT and CDR2 is YYEEEE. V lost 4 bases, J lost 2 bases, and 2 bases stayed unmatched. Here the CDR3 reads CASSISGGAYEQYF. In DNA form, the CDR3 reads TGTGCCAGCAGCATTAGCGGGGGGGCCTACGAGCAGTACTTC.

On this clone itself: The identical CDR3 is also encoded by other nucleotide sequences in the sample. The chain recombines TRBV28 with TRBJ1-2; TRBD1 matches at 8 bases. The CDR3 runs 14 residues. J lost 5 bases, V lost 1 base, and 3 bases had no gene match. Germline loops: CDR1 MDHEN, CDR2 SYDVKM. The CDR3 is CASSLSGGGYGYTF. The CDR3 region has the DNA TGTGCCAGCAGTTTATCAGGGGGCGGATATGGCTACACCTTC.

The chain has TRBV7-2 and TRBJ1-6, with a weak D call TRBD1 (6 bases). Germline V CDR1 and CDR2: SGHTA, FQGNSA. The CDR3 has 15 residues. V gave up 5 bases and J gave up 6 bases, with 14 bases separating them. The CDR3 is CASSRPGTPNSPLHF. CDR3 DNA sequence: TGTGCCAGCAGCCGACCCGGGACACCTAATTCACCCCTCCACTTT.